A selection of T cell receptor beta chains follows, all from one sample in a study of shared clonotypes between healthy human individuals. The table came from immunoSEQ multiplex PCR; TCRdb's copy has only in-frame clones and leaves some out. The table has about 2.3 million clones, 80% to 95% seen once. Material for sequencing was naive CD4+ T cells from PBMCs. These receptors all come from a man aged 18 to 30 in good health. Some clones in this sample may be carry-over from other donors' samples. Each CDR3 is given with its conserved first and last residue. D genes are given only for firm matches. For some rows the clone size is stated as once, few or many, or as a class when expanded; others skip it.

v_gene: TRBV30; j_gene: TRBJ2-2; d_gene: -; abundance: -; CDR3nt: TGTGCCTGGAATTGGGGGCAGGCGAACACCGGGGAGCTGTTTTTT; CDR3aa: CAWNWGQANTGELFF
v_gene: TRBV6-1; j_gene: TRBJ1-1; d_gene: -; abundance: -; CDR3nt: TGTGCCAGCAGTGATAGGGCTTTGAACACTGAAGCTTTCTTT; CDR3aa: CASSDRALNTEAFF
v_gene: TRBV7-3; j_gene: TRBJ2-1; d_gene: TRBD2; abundance: -; CDR3nt: TGTGCCAGCAGCTCTCATAAGTGGGAGCGGGAGAATAGGTACAATGAGCAGTTCTTC; CDR3aa: CASSSHKWERENRYNEQFF
v_gene: TRBV7-3; j_gene: TRBJ2-3; d_gene: -; abundance: -; CDR3nt: TGTGCCAGCAGCTTAATGAGCACAGATACGCAGTATTTT; CDR3aa: CASSLMSTDTQYF
v_gene: TRBV9; j_gene: TRBJ1-5; d_gene: TRBD1; abundance: -; CDR3nt: TGTGCCAGCAGCGCCGGGACAGGAGATCAGCCCCAGCATTTT; CDR3aa: CASSAGTGDQPQHF
v_gene: TRBV11-2; j_gene: TRBJ2-1; d_gene: -; abundance: -; CDR3nt: TGTGCCAGCAGCTCCGACGCGGGGTCCTACAATGAGCAGTTCTTC; CDR3aa: CASSSDAGSYNEQFF
v_gene: TRBV9; j_gene: TRBJ2-7; d_gene: -; abundance: -; CDR3nt: TGTGCCAGCAGCGTAACCTCGCTGGCGAGCTCCTACGAGCAGTACTTC; CDR3aa: CASSVTSLASSYEQYF
v_gene: TRBV27; j_gene: TRBJ2-7; d_gene: TRBD2; abundance: -; CDR3nt: TGTGCCAGCAGTTTATCGGGAGGGAGCTCCTACGAGCAGTACTTC; CDR3aa: CASSLSGGSSYEQYF
v_gene: TRBV19; j_gene: TRBJ2-5; d_gene: TRBD2; abundance: -; CDR3nt: TGTGCCAGTAGTATTCTCGGGACTAGCGGGACTACCCAGTACTTC; CDR3aa: CASSILGTSGTTQYF
v_gene: TRBV5-1; j_gene: TRBJ2-1; d_gene: TRBD2; abundance: -; CDR3nt: TGCGCCAGCAGCTTGGGACTAGCGGGAAACGATGAGCAGTTCTTC; CDR3aa: CASSLGLAGNDEQFF
v_gene: TRBV5-1; j_gene: TRBJ2-5; d_gene: -; abundance: -; CDR3nt: TGCGCCAGCAGCTTGGGACTAGACCCTACGGAGCAGTACTTC; CDR3aa: CASSLGLDPTEQYF
v_gene: TRBV5-6; j_gene: TRBJ2-7; d_gene: -; abundance: -; CDR3nt: TGTGCCAGCAGCGGCCGCAGGAGACTCTCCTACGAGCAGTACTTC; CDR3aa: CASSGRRRLSYEQYF
v_gene: TRBV25-1; j_gene: TRBJ2-7; d_gene: -; abundance: -; CDR3nt: TGTGCCAGTTCCTCTAGAGGGACCGCCTACGAGCAGTACTTC; CDR3aa: CASSSRGTAYEQYF
v_gene: TRBV4-3; j_gene: TRBJ2-5; d_gene: TRBD2; abundance: -; CDR3nt: TGCGCCAGCAGCCACCAGACTGATCCTAGCGGGATGGAGACCCAGTACTTC; CDR3aa: CASSHQTDPSGMETQYF
v_gene: TRBV10-3; j_gene: TRBJ2-3; d_gene: -; abundance: once; CDR3nt: TGTGCCATCAGTGAGTCGCTTGGCACAGATACGCAGTATTTT; CDR3aa: CAISESLGTDTQYF
v_gene: TRBV28; j_gene: TRBJ2-7; d_gene: -; abundance: -; CDR3nt: TGTGCCAGCAGCCTCCCGGGTTCTACCTACGAGCAGTACTTC; CDR3aa: CASSLPGSTYEQYF
v_gene: TRBV29-1; j_gene: TRBJ2-5; d_gene: -; abundance: -; CDR3nt: TGCAGCGTTCACAAGGGGTTGGGGGAGACCCAGTACTTC; CDR3aa: CSVHKGLGETQYF
v_gene: TRBV21-1; j_gene: TRBJ1-4; d_gene: -; abundance: few; CDR3nt: TGTGCCAGCAGCAAAGGCTGTCCCCTGATCCGGCCTGAAAAACTGTTTTTT; CDR3aa: CASSKGCPLIRPEKLFF
v_gene: TRBV29-1; j_gene: TRBJ1-2; d_gene: -; abundance: -; CDR3nt: TGCAGCGTGGTCGATGCGATTAACTATGGCTACACCTTC; CDR3aa: CSVVDAINYGYTF
v_gene: TRBV4-1; j_gene: TRBJ2-3; d_gene: TRBD2; abundance: -; CDR3nt: TGCGCCAGCAGACCGACTAGCGGGAGCACAGATACGCAGTATTTT; CDR3aa: CASRPTSGSTDTQYF
v_gene: TRBV6-5; j_gene: TRBJ2-7; d_gene: -; abundance: -; CDR3nt: TGTGCCACCTCGGGACACAGGAATGGCAACGAGCAGTACTTC; CDR3aa: CATSGHRNGNEQYF
v_gene: TRBV4-1; j_gene: TRBJ2-2; d_gene: -; abundance: -; CDR3nt: TGCGCCAGCAGCCAAGAGGCCGGGAGTGCCACCGGGGAGCTGTTTTTT; CDR3aa: CASSQEAGSATGELFF
v_gene: TRBV20-1; j_gene: TRBJ2-1; d_gene: -; abundance: once; CDR3nt: TGCAGTGCTTTCTACAATGAGCAGTTCTTC; CDR3aa: CSAFYNEQFF
v_gene: TRBV5-6; j_gene: TRBJ2-1; d_gene: -; abundance: -; CDR3nt: TGTGCCAGCAGCCTGATGTTCCGGCCCAACGGGAATGAGCAGTTCTTC; CDR3aa: CASSLMFRPNGNEQFF
v_gene: TRBV29-1; j_gene: TRBJ1-2; d_gene: TRBD1; abundance: -; CDR3nt: TGCAGCGTCAGACCCGACAGGGCTGGCGGCTACACCTTC; CDR3aa: CSVRPDRAGGYTF
v_gene: TRBV7-3; j_gene: TRBJ2-2; d_gene: -; abundance: -; CDR3nt: TGTGCCAGCAGCCCCGCAGCCGGGGAGCTGTTTTTT; CDR3aa: CASSPAAGELFF
v_gene: TRBV6-1; j_gene: TRBJ1-1; d_gene: TRBD1; abundance: -; CDR3nt: TGTGCCAGCAGATCCGACAGGGTAGGCACTGAAGCTTTCTTT; CDR3aa: CASRSDRVGTEAFF
v_gene: TRBV5-6; j_gene: TRBJ2-7; d_gene: -; abundance: -; CDR3nt: TGTGCCAGCAGCTGGAGCGGGACAGGCCCCCTCGAGCAGTACTTC; CDR3aa: CASSWSGTGPLEQYF
v_gene: TRBV6-5; j_gene: TRBJ2-5; d_gene: TRBD1; abundance: -; CDR3nt: TGTGCCAGCACGTGGACAGGGGGGGTTGAGACCCAGTACTTC; CDR3aa: CASTWTGGVETQYF
v_gene: TRBV7-3; j_gene: TRBJ2-1; d_gene: TRBD1; abundance: -; CDR3nt: TGTGCCAGCAGCCCGACCGGACAGGTAAATACCAATGAGCAGTTCTTC; CDR3aa: CASSPTGQVNTNEQFF
v_gene: TRBV14; j_gene: TRBJ1-2; d_gene: -; abundance: -; CDR3nt: TGTGCCAGCAGCCAAGGCCAGGGGTTGTGGATAAATGGCTACACCTTC; CDR3aa: CASSQGQGLWINGYTF
v_gene: TRBV11-2; j_gene: TRBJ2-1; d_gene: -; abundance: -; CDR3nt: TGTGCCAGCAGCTTAGATACGGGGATAGGGCAGTTCTTC; CDR3aa: CASSLDTGIGQFF
v_gene: TRBV18; j_gene: TRBJ1-2; d_gene: -; abundance: -; CDR3nt: TGTGCCAGCTCACCGGGGGGGAGACTTTATGGCTACACCTTC; CDR3aa: CASSPGGRLYGYTF
v_gene: TRBV5-1; j_gene: TRBJ1-1; d_gene: -; abundance: -; CDR3nt: TGCGCCAGCAGCTTGGTTCCAGTACCGAACACTGAAGCTTTCTTT; CDR3aa: CASSLVPVPNTEAFF
v_gene: TRBV5-4; j_gene: TRBJ2-7; d_gene: TRBD1; abundance: -; CDR3nt: TGTGCCAGCAGCTCCGGACAGGGACCTTACGAGCAGTACTTC; CDR3aa: CASSSGQGPYEQYF
v_gene: TRBV11-3; j_gene: TRBJ2-1; d_gene: TRBD2; abundance: -; CDR3nt: TGTGCCAGCAGCCACTCCGGGACTAGCGGCAGCTCCTACAATGAGCAGTTCTTC; CDR3aa: CASSHSGTSGSSYNEQFF
v_gene: TRBV6-1; j_gene: TRBJ1-1; d_gene: TRBD1; abundance: once; CDR3nt: TGTGCCAGTGGGGGACAGGGACGGTCCGAAGCTTTCTTT; CDR3aa: CASGGQGRSEAFF
v_gene: TRBV28; j_gene: TRBJ2-5; d_gene: -; abundance: -; CDR3nt: TGTGCCAGCAGTTTGGAGACTTCCGCCACGGGGACCCAGTACTTC; CDR3aa: CASSLETSATGTQYF
v_gene: TRBV28; j_gene: TRBJ1-1; d_gene: -; abundance: -; CDR3nt: TGTGCCAGCAGCGAAGTACGTGGGGCTGAAGCTTTCTTT; CDR3aa: CASSEVRGAEAFF
v_gene: TRBV5-1; j_gene: TRBJ1-1; d_gene: -; abundance: once; CDR3nt: TGCGCCAGCAGGACGGGTTCCACAGGCACTGAAGCTTTCTTT; CDR3aa: CASRTGSTGTEAFF
v_gene: TRBV12-5; j_gene: TRBJ2-1; d_gene: TRBD2; abundance: -; CDR3nt: TGTGCTAGTGCTGGAGCGGGAGTGAGCTACAATGAGCAGTTCTTC; CDR3aa: CASAGAGVSYNEQFF
v_gene: TRBV6-5; j_gene: TRBJ1-1; d_gene: -; abundance: few; CDR3nt: TGTGCCAGCAGTTACCCGATCACTGAAGCTTTCTTT; CDR3aa: CASSYPITEAFF
v_gene: TRBV5-1; j_gene: TRBJ1-4; d_gene: -; abundance: once; CDR3nt: TGCGCCAGCAGCCAAAATCAGGGTTCCGTGGAGAAACTGTTTTTT; CDR3aa: CASSQNQGSVEKLFF
v_gene: TRBV9; j_gene: TRBJ2-3; d_gene: -; abundance: once; CDR3nt: TGTGCCAGCAGCGTAGCGGACGTTCCAGATACGCAGTATTTT; CDR3aa: CASSVADVPDTQYF
v_gene: TRBV6-6; j_gene: TRBJ2-5; d_gene: -; abundance: -; CDR3nt: TGTGCCAGCATTCGGGGGCAGGGGGAGACCCAGTACTTC; CDR3aa: CASIRGQGETQYF
v_gene: TRBV27; j_gene: TRBJ1-5; d_gene: -; abundance: -; CDR3nt: TGTGCCAGCAGTTTCCGTCCAGTGTTTAGCAATCAGCCCCAGCATTTT; CDR3aa: CASSFRPVFSNQPQHF
v_gene: TRBV9; j_gene: TRBJ2-3; d_gene: -; abundance: -; CDR3nt: TGTGCCAGCAGCGTCGGGACGCTCACAGATACGCAGTATTTT; CDR3aa: CASSVGTLTDTQYF
v_gene: TRBV5-1; j_gene: TRBJ1-1; d_gene: -; abundance: -; CDR3nt: TGCGCCAGCAGCATGCAGCCCTTGAAGGTTGACACTGAAGCTTTCTTT; CDR3aa: CASSMQPLKVDTEAFF
v_gene: TRBV28; j_gene: TRBJ2-2; d_gene: -; abundance: -; CDR3nt: TGTGCCAGCAGGATCGTCACCGGGGAGCTGTTTTTT; CDR3aa: CASRIVTGELFF
v_gene: TRBV7-8; j_gene: TRBJ2-2; d_gene: TRBD2; abundance: -; CDR3nt: TGTGCCAGCAGTCGGCGGGGGTCGGGCACCGGGGAGCTGTTTTTT; CDR3aa: CASSRRGSGTGELFF
v_gene: TRBV5-1; j_gene: TRBJ2-5; d_gene: TRBD1; abundance: -; CDR3nt: TGCGCCAGCAGCTTAGTACAGGGGCGAGAGACCCAGTACTTC; CDR3aa: CASSLVQGRETQYF
v_gene: TRBV5-1; j_gene: TRBJ2-1; d_gene: -; abundance: -; CDR3nt: TGCGCCAGCAGGTTTGGACTATCGTTCTATGAGCAGTTCTTC; CDR3aa: CASRFGLSFYEQFF
v_gene: TRBV5-1; j_gene: TRBJ1-2; d_gene: TRBD1; abundance: -; CDR3nt: TGCGCCAGCAGCTCGTCCGGAACAGGGGGCTATGGCTACACCTTC; CDR3aa: CASSSSGTGGYGYTF